This TCR beta chain originates from a study of CD8 T cells in ankylosing spondylitis (dated by TCRdb to 2015 to 2018). With regard to the full study: The study set out to find disease-linked TCR variants by profiling T cell receptor beta repertoires in ankylosing spondylitis patients and healthy donors. The full study cohort was made up of approximately 24 ankylosing spondylitis patients and some 100 healthy donors. Peripheral blood was sampled, and synovial fluid was additionally collected from ankylosing spondylitis patients. The paper as a whole reports these results and caveats: According to the report, matched synovial fluid samples from ankylosing spondylitis patients were significantly enriched for the disease-linked clones. In peripheral blood, the disease-linked clones were found at relatively low frequencies and had a CD8+ phenotype. A TCR beta motif of about eight highly homologous amino acid variants appeared characteristic of blood from ankylosing spondylitis patients. Some motif variants were previously reported in synovial fluid and blood of reactive arthritis patients, suggesting common disease-initiation mechanisms.

Sequencing was performed on an Illumina HiSeq 2500. TCR beta libraries were prepared by quantitative 5'-RACE with molecular barcodes. Processing in the source paper ran as follows. Disease-linked TCR variants were identified with a new computational method built on a probabilistic model of VDJ rearrangement. Clones were called with MiXCR by TCRdb after fastp trimmed the public reads at Q25, and only in-frame beta chains were retained. Each CDR3 protein gets just one entry, which takes the most common genes and DNA from the rows behind it. TCRdb's processing, not the authors' own work, is the source of the V and J calls. For this sample the table gives about 210,000 distinct CDR3 sequences, of which 7% to 10% were detected only once. Around 4.8% of the sample goes to the ten largest clones. This clonotype was seen ten or more times. The specificity of this receptor is unknown. Per-base quality was not reported, and no clone a single base away is much larger than it.

Source material: blood, either unsorted or a sorted T cell fraction (not recorded which). The TCR comes from a female donor with ankylosing spondylitis or in good health (not recorded which).

The DNA is TGTGCCAGCAGGGACCTACGGGGGACTAATGAAAAACTGTTTTTT. Its protein product is CASRDLRGTNEKLFF. The sequence links TRBV27 to TRBJ1-4; TRBD1 could be the D gene, as 5 bases match. V was cut back by 6 bases and J by 2 bases, leaving a gap of 13 bases between them. Including the terminal cysteine and phenylalanine, the CDR3 comprises 15 residues. Here the CDR3 DNA is all that survives: 45 bases in frame from base 1. CDR1 and CDR2 are read off the germline V gene (reference sequence) as MNHEY and SMNVEV.